This T cell receptor (beta chain) was captured by sequencing in a study of shared clonotypes between healthy human individuals. Germline loops: CDR1 SNHLY, CDR2 FYNNEI. This CDR3 is 13 amino acids long. The ends were cut back, 0 bases at V and 4 bases at J, with 4 bases in the middle. The assay was immunoSEQ multiplex PCR, and TCRdb's table has in-frame clones only and misses some. This table has hundreds of thousands of clones, around four fifths appearing once. Sequencing was done on a sample of memory CD4+ T cells sorted from blood. Subset: CD45RA-negative fraction. J is TRBJ2-1 and V is TRBV2; D is undetermined. The receptor was isolated from a woman in her twenties or thirties in good health. The CDR3 loop reads CASSEAYYNEQFF. CDR3 coding DNA: TGTGCCAGCAGTGAAGCCTATTACAATGAGCAGTTCTTC.